Included here is one TCR beta chain sequence, with context. Its antigen is as yet unknown. The sample originates from a study of cytomegalovirus exposure and HLA in healthy donors. Findings and caveats of the study: CMV serostatus stood as the only immune exposure information on hand. Among the most significant clusters, several appeared linked to common viral pathogens in a later analysis.

Researchers ran the PCR with 60 Vbeta and 13 Jbeta primers. Sequencing was performed with immunoSEQ multiplex PCR; in TCRdb, only in-frame clones are kept and a portion is missing. The sample lists 60,000 to 100,000 clones; under 80% were seen once. Deletions cut 4 bases from V and 2 bases from J, with 13 bases between. The CDR3 has 14 residues. The germline V gene has CDR1 SGHRS and CDR2 YFSETQ. The chain has TRBV5-1 and TRBJ2-7; a possible D gene is TRBD1 (6 bases). The sequencing input was PBMCs. The origin of this receptor is a male donor in good health and CMV-seropositive. The CDR3 reads CASSADRKTYEQYF. The CDR3 nucleotides read TGCGCCAGCAGCGCTGACAGGAAGACCTACGAGCAGTACTTC.